The clone carrying this TCR beta chain was seen only a few times. Per germline, CDR1 LGHNA and CDR2 YSLEER. CDR3 length: 14 amino acids. Trimming pared 1 base from V and 3 bases from J, leaving 8 bases between. This entry comes from a study of T cell clones after liver transplantation. Study-wide context: In this trial, immunosuppression withdrawal was attempted within 2 years of liver transplant. As an antigen-independent comparator, third-party-reactive TCRbeta sequences came from pre-transplant mixed lymphocyte reactions. Draws occurred before transplant, before withdrawal, and after complete or failed withdrawal.

Using immunoSEQ multiplex PCR, the repertoire was profiled, and TCRdb retains in-frame clones only, with some absent. The table records 85,000 to 130,000 clones, roughly 80% of them present only once. Sequencing was performed on CD4+ T cells from blood, taken before liver transplant. The TCR sequence derives from a human donor who received a liver transplant. This chain uses TRBV4-3 with TRBJ2-3; weak D call: TRBD2 (5 bases). The CDR3 loop reads CASSQGGVTDTQYF. In DNA, the CDR3 is TGCGCCAGCAGCCAAGGGGGAGTAACAGATACGCAGTATTTT.